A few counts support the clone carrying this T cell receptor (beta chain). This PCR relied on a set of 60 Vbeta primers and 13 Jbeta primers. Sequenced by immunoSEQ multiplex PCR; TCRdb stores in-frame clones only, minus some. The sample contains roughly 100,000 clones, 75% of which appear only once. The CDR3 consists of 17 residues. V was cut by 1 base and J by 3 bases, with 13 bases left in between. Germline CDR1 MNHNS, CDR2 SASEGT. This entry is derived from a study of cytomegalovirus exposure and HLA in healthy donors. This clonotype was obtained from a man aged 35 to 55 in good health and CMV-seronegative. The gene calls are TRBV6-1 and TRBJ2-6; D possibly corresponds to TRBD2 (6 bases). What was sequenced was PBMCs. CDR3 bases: TGTGCCAGCAGTGAAGGTTACGGAGGGCGTGGGGCCAACGTCCTGACTTTC. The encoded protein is CASSEGYGGRGANVLTF.